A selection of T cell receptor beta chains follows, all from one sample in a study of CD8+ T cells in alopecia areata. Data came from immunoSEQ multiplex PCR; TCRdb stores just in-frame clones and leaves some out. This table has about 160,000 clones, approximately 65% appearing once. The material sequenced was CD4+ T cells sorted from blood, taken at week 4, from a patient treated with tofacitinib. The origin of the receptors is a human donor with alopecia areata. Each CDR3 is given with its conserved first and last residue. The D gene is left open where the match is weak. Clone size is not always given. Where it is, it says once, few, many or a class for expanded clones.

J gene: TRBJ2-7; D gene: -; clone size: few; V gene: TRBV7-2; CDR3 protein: CASSLGGGGAYEQYF; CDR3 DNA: TGTGCCAGCAGCTTAGGTGGAGGGGGCGCATACGAGCAGTACTTC
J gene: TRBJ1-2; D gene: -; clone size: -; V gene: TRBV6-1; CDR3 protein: CAGFREGYGYTF; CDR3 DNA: TGTGCCGGATTTCGTGAAGGCTATGGCTACACCTTC
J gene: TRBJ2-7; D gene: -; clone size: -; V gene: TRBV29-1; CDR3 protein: CSVVEDRAPLEQYF; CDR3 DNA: TGCAGCGTGGTGGAAGATAGGGCTCCGCTCGAGCAGTACTTC
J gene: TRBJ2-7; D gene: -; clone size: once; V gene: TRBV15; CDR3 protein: CATSRGDGLYEQYF; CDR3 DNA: TGTGCCACCAGCAGAGGGGACGGTCTCTACGAGCAGTACTTC
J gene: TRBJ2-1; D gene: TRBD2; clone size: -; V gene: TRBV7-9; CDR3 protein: CASSTSGGYNEQFF; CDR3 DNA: TGTGCCAGCAGCACTAGCGGGGGATACAATGAGCAGTTCTTC
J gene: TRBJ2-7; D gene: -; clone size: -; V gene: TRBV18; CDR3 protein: CASSPGIPAYEQYF; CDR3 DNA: TGTGCCAGTTCACCGGGGATCCCAGCCTACGAGCAGTACTTC
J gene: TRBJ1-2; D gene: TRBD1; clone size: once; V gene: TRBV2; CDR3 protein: CASRPGQGYGYTF; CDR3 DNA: TGTGCCAGCAGGCCGGGACAGGGATACGGCTACACCTTC
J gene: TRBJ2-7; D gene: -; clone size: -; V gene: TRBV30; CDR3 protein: CAWSVGGPDYEQYF; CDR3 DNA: TGTGCCTGGAGTGTGGGGGGTCCAGACTACGAGCAGTACTTC
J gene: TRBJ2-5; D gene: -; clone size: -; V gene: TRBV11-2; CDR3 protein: CASRTRAETQYF; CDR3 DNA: TGTGCCAGCAGGACTAGGGCAGAGACCCAGTACTTC
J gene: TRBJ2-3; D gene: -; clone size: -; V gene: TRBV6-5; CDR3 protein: CASSYATLGSGTQYF; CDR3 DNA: TGTGCCAGCAGTTACGCCACACTGGGGAGCGGTACGCAGTATTTT
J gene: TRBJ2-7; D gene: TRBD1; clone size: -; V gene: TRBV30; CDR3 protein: CAWTRQGYEQYF; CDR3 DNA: TGTGCCTGGACAAGACAGGGTTACGAGCAGTACTTC
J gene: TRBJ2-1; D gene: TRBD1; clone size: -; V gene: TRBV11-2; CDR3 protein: CASGITGQGPTWQFF; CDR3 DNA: TGTGCCAGCGGAATTACGGGACAGGGGCCTACATGGCAGTTCTTC
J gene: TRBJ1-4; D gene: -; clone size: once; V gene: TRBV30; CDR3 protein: CAWRRRGPLNEKLFF; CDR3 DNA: TGTGCCTGGAGGCGGAGGGGACCGCTTAATGAAAAACTGTTTTTT
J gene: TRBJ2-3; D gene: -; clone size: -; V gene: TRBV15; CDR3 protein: CATSPTTDTQYF; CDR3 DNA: TGTGCCACCAGTCCTACCACAGATACGCAGTATTTT
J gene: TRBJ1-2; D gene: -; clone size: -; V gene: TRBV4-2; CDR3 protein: CATSGLHLYGYTF; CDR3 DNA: TGTGCCACCTCAGGCTTACATCTATATGGCTACACCTTC
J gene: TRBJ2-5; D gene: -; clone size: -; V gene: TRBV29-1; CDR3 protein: CSVEIRASLQETQYF; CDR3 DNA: TGCAGCGTTGAAATCAGGGCTAGCCTCCAAGAGACCCAGTACTTC
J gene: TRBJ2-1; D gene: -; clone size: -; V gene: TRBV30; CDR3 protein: CAWSFRGGPSSYNEQFF; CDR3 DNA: TGTGCCTGGAGTTTCAGGGGGGGCCCCAGCTCCTACAATGAGCAGTTCTTC
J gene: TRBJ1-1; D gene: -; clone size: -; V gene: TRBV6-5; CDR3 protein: CASIDSGGVNTEAFF; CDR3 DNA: TGTGCCAGCATCGACTCGGGGGGAGTGAACACTGAAGCTTTCTTT
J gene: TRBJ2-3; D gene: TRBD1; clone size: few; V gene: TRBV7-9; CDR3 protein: CASSTDRVWGTQYF; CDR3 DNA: TGTGCCAGCAGCACGGACAGGGTTTGGGGTACGCAGTATTTT
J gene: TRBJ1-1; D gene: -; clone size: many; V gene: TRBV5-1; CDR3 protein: CASSLGFQGNTEAFF; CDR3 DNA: TGCGCCAGCAGCTTGGGTTTCCAGGGGAACACTGAAGCTTTCTTT
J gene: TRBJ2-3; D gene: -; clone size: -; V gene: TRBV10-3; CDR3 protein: CATKLSLSTDTQYF; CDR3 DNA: TGTGCCACTAAGTTATCCCTTAGCACAGATACGCAGTATTTT
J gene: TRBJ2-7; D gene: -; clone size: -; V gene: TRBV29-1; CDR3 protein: CSVGQLGYEQYF; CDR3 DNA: TGCAGCGTTGGACAGTTGGGCTACGAGCAGTACTTC
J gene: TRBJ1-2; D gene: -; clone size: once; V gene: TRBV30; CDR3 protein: CAWTSTGANYGYTF; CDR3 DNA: TGTGCCTGGACTTCGACTGGAGCTAACTATGGCTACACCTTC
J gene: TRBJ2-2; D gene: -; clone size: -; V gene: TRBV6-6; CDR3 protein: CASSPLRAQTGELFF; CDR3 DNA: TGTGCCAGCAGTCCCCTCCGGGCCCAAACCGGGGAGCTGTTTTTT
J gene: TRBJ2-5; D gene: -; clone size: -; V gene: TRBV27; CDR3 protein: CASSLRGFQETQYF; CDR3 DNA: TGTGCCAGCAGTTTGAGGGGGTTCCAAGAGACCCAGTACTTC
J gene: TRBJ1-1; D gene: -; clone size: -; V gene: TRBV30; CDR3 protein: CAWSAGPEAFF; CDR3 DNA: TGTGCCTGGAGTGCTGGCCCTGAAGCTTTCTTT
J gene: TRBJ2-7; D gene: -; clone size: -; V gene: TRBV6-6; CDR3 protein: CASSYSTGRSYEQYF; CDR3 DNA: TGTGCCAGCAGTTACTCCACAGGGCGCTCCTACGAGCAGTACTTC
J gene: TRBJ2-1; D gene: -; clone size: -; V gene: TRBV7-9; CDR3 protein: CASSLGVYEQFF; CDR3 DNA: TGTGCCAGCAGCTTAGGAGTCTATGAGCAGTTCTTC
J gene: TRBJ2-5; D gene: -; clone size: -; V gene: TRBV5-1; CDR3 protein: CASSLLGYKETQYF; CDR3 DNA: TGCGCCAGCTCCCTACTGGGCTATAAAGAGACCCAGTACTTC
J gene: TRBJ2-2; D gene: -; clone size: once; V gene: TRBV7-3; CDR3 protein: CASSSGFTGELFF; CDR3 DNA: TGTGCCAGCAGCTCAGGGTTCACCGGGGAGCTGTTTTTT
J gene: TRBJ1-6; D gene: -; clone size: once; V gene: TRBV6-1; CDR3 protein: CASSEARAQNSPLHF; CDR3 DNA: TGTGCCAGCAGTGAAGCACGGGCGCAAAATTCACCCCTCCACTTT
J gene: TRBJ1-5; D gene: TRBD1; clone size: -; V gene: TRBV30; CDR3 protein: CAWSLRDRGANQPQHF; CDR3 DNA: TGTGCCTGGAGTCTCCGGGACAGGGGGGCCAATCAGCCCCAGCATTTT
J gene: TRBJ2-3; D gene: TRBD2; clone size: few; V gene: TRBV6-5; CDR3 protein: CASSLLGGGGDTQYF; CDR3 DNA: TGTGCCAGCAGCCTCCTCGGCGGGGGGGGAGATACGCAGTATTTT
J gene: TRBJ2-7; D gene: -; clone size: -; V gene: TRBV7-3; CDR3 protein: CASSKSGHTYEQYF; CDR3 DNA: TGTGCCAGCAGCAAATCGGGACATACCTACGAGCAGTACTTC
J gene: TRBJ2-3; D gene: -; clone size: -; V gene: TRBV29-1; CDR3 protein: CSALTDTQYF; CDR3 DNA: TGCAGCGCCCTCACAGATACGCAGTATTTT
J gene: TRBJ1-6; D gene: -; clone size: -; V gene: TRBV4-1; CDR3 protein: CASSQEVGWTPLHF; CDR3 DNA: TGCGCCAGCAGCCAAGAAGTCGGTTGGACACCCCTCCACTTT
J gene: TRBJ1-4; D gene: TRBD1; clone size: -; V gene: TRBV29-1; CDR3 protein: CSVQGADEKLFF; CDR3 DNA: TGCAGCGTGCAGGGGGCCGATGAAAAACTGTTTTTT
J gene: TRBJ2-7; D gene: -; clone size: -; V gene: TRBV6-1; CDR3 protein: CASSDGVNEQYF; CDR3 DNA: TGTGCCAGCAGTGATGGAGTGAACGAGCAGTACTTC
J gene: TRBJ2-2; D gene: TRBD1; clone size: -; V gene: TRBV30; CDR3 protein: CAWSVRDRARELFF; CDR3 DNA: TGTGCCTGGAGTGTACGGGACAGGGCGAGGGAGCTGTTTTTT
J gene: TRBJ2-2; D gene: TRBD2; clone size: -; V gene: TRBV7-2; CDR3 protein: CASSLGLAGTGELFF; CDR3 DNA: TGTGCCAGCAGCTTGGGACTAGCAGGCACCGGGGAGCTGTTTTTT
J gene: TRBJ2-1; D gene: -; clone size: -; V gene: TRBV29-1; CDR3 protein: CSVEGRGRNEQFF; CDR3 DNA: TGCAGCGTCGAAGGAAGAGGGAGGAATGAGCAGTTCTTC
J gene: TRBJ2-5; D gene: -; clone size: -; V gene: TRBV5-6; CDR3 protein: CASSPSRWGGETQYF; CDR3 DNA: TGTGCCAGCAGCCCCTCGCGCTGGGGTGGAGAGACCCAGTACTTC
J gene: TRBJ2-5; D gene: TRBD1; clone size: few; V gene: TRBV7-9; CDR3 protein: CASSARPRGPETQYF; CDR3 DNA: TGTGCCAGCAGCGCAAGACCAAGGGGGCCCGAGACCCAGTACTTC
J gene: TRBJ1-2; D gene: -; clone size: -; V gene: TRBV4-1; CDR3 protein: CASSQAGLGSYGYTF; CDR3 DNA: TGCGCCAGCAGCCAAGCAGGCCTGGGGAGCTATGGCTACACCTTC
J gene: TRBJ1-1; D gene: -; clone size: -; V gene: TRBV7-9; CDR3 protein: CASSPDVAAFF; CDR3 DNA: TGTGCCAGCAGCCCGGACGTCGCAGCTTTCTTT
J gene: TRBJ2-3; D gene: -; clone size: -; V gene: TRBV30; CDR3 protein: CAWSGGRGRTDTQYF; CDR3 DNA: TGTGCCTGGAGTGGCGGCAGGGGCCGCACAGATACGCAGTATTTT
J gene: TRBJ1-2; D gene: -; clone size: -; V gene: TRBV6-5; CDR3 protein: CASSPVRGANYGYTF; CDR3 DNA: TGTGCCAGCAGCCCGGTTAGGGGGGCTAACTATGGCTACACCTTC
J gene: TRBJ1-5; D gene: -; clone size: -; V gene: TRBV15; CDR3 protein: CATSGHTTRGQPQHF; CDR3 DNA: TGTGCCACCAGCGGTCATACTACGCGCGGCCAGCCCCAGCATTTT
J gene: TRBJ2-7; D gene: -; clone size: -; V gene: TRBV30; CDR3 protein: CAWSVRQTYEQYF; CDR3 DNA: TGTGCCTGGAGTGTACGGCAGACCTACGAGCAGTACTTC
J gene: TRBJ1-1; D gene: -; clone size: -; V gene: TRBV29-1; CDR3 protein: CSVAIRSTEAFF; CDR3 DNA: TGCAGCGTTGCCATAAGGAGCACTGAAGCTTTCTTT
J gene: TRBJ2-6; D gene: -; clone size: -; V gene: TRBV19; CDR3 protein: CASSIVGGRMLPGANVLTF; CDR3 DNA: TGTGCCAGTAGTATAGTAGGGGGGCGAATGCTTCCTGGGGCCAACGTCCTGACTTTC